This T cell receptor beta chain was sequenced for a study of cytomegalovirus exposure and HLA in healthy donors. Study outcomes and limitations: Later analysis identified several of the most significant clusters that appeared linked to common viral pathogens. 16,951 TCR beta sequences were associated with HLA alleles at 0.05 false discovery rate in a later analysis.

60 Vbeta and 13 Jbeta primers were used in PCR. Sequenced by immunoSEQ multiplex PCR; TCRdb stores in-frame clones only, minus some. The table has fewer than 150,000 clones, about 69% seen once. This clone has just one count. The antigen remains unidentified. The CDR3 length is 15 residues. V lost 1 base to trimming and J lost 2 bases, with 11 bases between them. CDR1 and CDR2 from the germline V gene are SEHNR and FQNEAQ (reference sequence). The TCR sequence derives from a young man in good health and CMV-seronegative. The J gene is TRBJ1-1, the V gene TRBV7-9; TRBD1 might be the D (6 bases). The source material was PBMCs. In DNA, the CDR3 is TGTGCCAGCAGCTTAGACACGACAGGAAACACTGAAGCTTTCTTT. Translating it yields CASSLDTTGNTEAFF.